This TCR beta chain appears in the sequencing data of a study of T cell repertoires in cytomegalovirus infection. In germline, CDR1 is ENHRY, CDR2 SYGVKD. Trimming removed 2 bases from V and 4 bases from J, with 19 bases in between. The CDR3 covers 17 residues. In TCRdb, the reads were re-called with MiXCR into one record per CDR3 protein. This sample yields approximately 500,000 distinct CDR3 sequences, of which 15% to 20% are seen a single time; approximately 24% belongs to the top ten. This clonotype was seen at least ten times. The genes are TRBV10-3 and TRBJ2-3; TRBD1 or TRBD2 may be the D gene (5 bases each). Specimen: CD8+ T cells from PBMCs. This TCR derives from a human donor in good health (CMV status not recorded). Some clones in this sample may be carry-over from other donors' samples. DNA of the CDR3: TGTGCCATCAGTGAGCCGGGACCCCTAGGGCACGCAGATACGCAGTATTTT. Protein product: CAISEPGPLGHADTQYF.